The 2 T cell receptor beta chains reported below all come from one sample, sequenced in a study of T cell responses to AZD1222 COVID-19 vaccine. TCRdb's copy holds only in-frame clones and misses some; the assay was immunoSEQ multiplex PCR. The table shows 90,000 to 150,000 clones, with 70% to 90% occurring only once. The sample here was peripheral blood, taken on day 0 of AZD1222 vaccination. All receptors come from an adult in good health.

The DNA for the CDR3 is TGTGCCACCAGCGGGACAGCAGACACCGGGGAGCTGTTTTTT. This translates into CATSGTADTGELFF. This rearrangement joins TRBV24-1 to TRBJ2-2, with 7 bases aligning to TRBD1. The germline CDR1 and CDR2 sequences are KGHDR and SFDVKD. The CDR3 extends over 14 amino acids. V shed 7 bases and J 3 bases; nucleotides not matched to a gene: 4.

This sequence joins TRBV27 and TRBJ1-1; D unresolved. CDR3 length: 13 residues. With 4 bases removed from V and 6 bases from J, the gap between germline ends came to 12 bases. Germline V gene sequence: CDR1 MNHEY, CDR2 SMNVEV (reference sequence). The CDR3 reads CASSYSAAPEAFF. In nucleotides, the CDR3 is TGTGCCAGCAGTTATTCGGCAGCTCCTGAAGCTTTCTTT.